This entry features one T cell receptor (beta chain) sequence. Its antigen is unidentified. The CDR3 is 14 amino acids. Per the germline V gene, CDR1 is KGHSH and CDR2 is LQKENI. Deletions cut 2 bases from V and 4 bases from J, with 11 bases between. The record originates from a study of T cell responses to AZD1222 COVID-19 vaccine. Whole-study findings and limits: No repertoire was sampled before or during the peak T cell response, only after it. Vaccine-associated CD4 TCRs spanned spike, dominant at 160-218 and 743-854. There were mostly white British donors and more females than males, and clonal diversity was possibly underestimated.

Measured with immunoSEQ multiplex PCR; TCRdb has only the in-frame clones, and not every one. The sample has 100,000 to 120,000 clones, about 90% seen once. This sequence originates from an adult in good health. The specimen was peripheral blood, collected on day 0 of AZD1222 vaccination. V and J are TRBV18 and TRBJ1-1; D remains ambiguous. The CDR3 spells CASSPWTAGTEAFF. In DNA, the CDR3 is TGTGCCAGCTCACCATGGACGGCGGGCACTGAAGCTTTCTTT.